The 32 T cell receptor beta chains below all came from one sample that was sequenced in a study of T cell clonality in common variable immunodeficiency. This table comes from immunoSEQ multiplex PCR, and its TCRdb copy is limited to in-frame clones, with some not included. There are tens of thousands of clones in the sample, none observed a single time. The specimen was peripheral blood mononuclear cells. Every receptor here comes from a person between 18 and 69 years old in good health.

Ten or more counts support this clone. The read finishes 3 residues shy of the CDR3 end, and the germline J gene is used to complete it. The V and J genes are TRBV4-2 and TRBJ2-4; 8 bases map to TRBD1. The CDR3 sequence is 21 residues long. The V and J ends lost 0 bases and 6 bases, in that order; junction bases with no gene match: 22. Germline CDR1 is LGHNA and CDR2 is YNFKEQ. CDR3 amino acids: CASSQDPQSPWTGHGGNIQYF. CDR3 DNA (partial): TGTGCCAGCAGCCAAGATCCTCAGTCACCCTGGACAGGGCACGGTGGAAACATT.

In regard to this clone: Sequencing ends 3 residues short of the CDR3 end; the germline J gene provides the rest. V and J are TRBV11-1 and TRBJ2-7; D is possibly TRBD1 (5 bases). The CDR3 has 14 residues. In germline, CDR1 is SGHAT, CDR2 FQDESV (reference sequence). Trimming took 3 bases from V and 1 from J, leaving 10 bases between them. CDR3 DNA (partial): TGTGCCAGCAGCTTTTCAGGGAAATCCTACGAG. Its protein is CASSFSGKSYE. The entire CDR3 reads CASSFSGKSYEQYF. The full variable domain, its missing parts supplied by reference TRBV11-1 and TRBJ2-7, is EAEVAQSPRYKITEKSQAVAFWCDPISGHATLYWYRQILGQGPELLVQFQDESVVDDSQLPKDRFSAERLKGVDSTLKIQPAELGDSAMYLCASSFSGKSYEQYFGPGTRLTVT.

This clone was counted many times. The CDR3 end is not reached by the read, which stops 3 residues before it; the germline J gene fills it in. This sequence joins TRBV19 and TRBJ1-1; a weak D match, TRBD1 (6 bases). Germline values: CDR1 LNHDA, CDR2 SQIVND (reference sequence). The V end was cut by 5 bases, the J end by 5 bases, with 15 bases between. The CDR3 extends over 14 amino acids. The CDR3 loop is CASSSRTVQTEAFF. The CDR3 DNA, read in part, is TGTGCCAGTAGTTCGAGGACAGTCCAGACTGAA.

This clone has a count of ten or more. The CDR3 end falls 3 residues outside the read, so it is completed with the germline J gene. This chain uses TRBV12-3 or TRBV12-4 with TRBJ2-7; D call uncertain. Trimming took off 1 base at V and 4 bases at J, with 5 bases between the two ends. This CDR3 contains 12 residues. The CDR3 sequence is CASSLGSYEQYF. CDR3 DNA, as far as it was read: TGTGCCAGCAGTTTAGGTAGTTACGAG.

This clone was seen many times. The CDR3 end falls 3 residues outside the read, so it is completed with the germline J gene. V is TRBV5-1 and J is TRBJ2-2; D is uncertain. The V gene's germline CDR1 is SGHRS and CDR2 YFSETQ. The CDR3 is 14 amino acids. V was shortened by 1 base and J by 7 bases, with 11 bases between the two germline ends. CDR3 in amino acids: CASSLLSSGGELFF. CDR3 DNA, as far as it was read: TGCGCCAGCAGCTTGTTGAGTAGTGGCGGGGAG.

This clone was recorded a few times. Coverage ceases 3 residues before the CDR3 finishes, and the germline J gene fills in the end. This chain uses TRBV11-1 with TRBJ2-7; maybe TRBD2 (5 bases). The CDR3 is 13 amino acids. Trimming removed 3 bases from V and 5 bases from J, with 11 bases in between. CDR1 and CDR2 from the germline V gene are SGHAT and FQDESV (reference sequence). CDR3 bases read: TGTGCCAGCAGCTTGGCGGGTTCAGACGAG. As protein: CASSLAGSDE. The CDR3 in full is CASSLAGSDEQYF. The full variable domain, completed using reference TRBV11-1 and TRBJ2-7, is EAEVAQSPRYKITEKSQAVAFWCDPISGHATLYWYRQILGQGPELLVQFQDESVVDDSQLPKDRFSAERLKGVDSTLKIQPAELGDSAMYLCASSLAGSDEQYFGPGTRLTVT.

This clone has a count of ten or more. The read terminates 3 residues before the CDR3 end, so the remaining end is supplied by the germline J gene. V and J are TRBV20-1 and TRBJ2-3, with 13 positions matching TRBD2. Germline CDR1 DFQATT, CDR2 SNEGSKA (reference sequence). V was pared by 6 bases and J by 0 bases, with 9 bases of the junction left unmatched. CDR3 length equals 17 residues. Partial CDR3 DNA: TGCAGTGCCCCTACGGTACTAGCGGGGGGGAGCACAGATACG. It codes for CSAPTVLAGGSTDT. The whole CDR3 sequence is CSAPTVLAGGSTDTQYF.

This clone was counted at least ten times. The read finishes 3 residues shy of the CDR3 end, and the germline J gene is used to complete it. The chain combines TRBV20-1 with TRBJ1-1; maybe TRBD1 (6 bases). The V and J ends lost 6 bases and 5 bases respectively, with 16 bases between them. The CDR3 loop spans 13 amino acids. Germline-derived CDR1 and CDR2 are DFQATT and SNEGSKA (reference sequence). The CDR3 sequence is CSARRGRQTEAFF. Incomplete CDR3 DNA: TGCAGTGCCAGGCGGGGGCGACAGACTGAA.

The sample holds many counts of this clone. The observed sequence ends 3 residues before the CDR3 terminus, with the missing tail filled in from the germline J gene. V is TRBV7-9 and J is TRBJ1-2, with TRBD1 matching over 7 bases. The ends lost 3 bases at V and 6 bases at J; junction bases unmatched: 10. The CDR3 has 15 residues. Germline lookup yields CDR1 SEHNR and CDR2 FQNEAQ (reference sequence). CDR3 bases read: TGTGCCAGCAGCTTTCGCCGGGACAGCGGTGATGGC. Its translation: CASSFRRDSGDG. The CDR3 reads in full as CASSFRRDSGDGYTF.

With regard to this clone: The read falls 3 residues short of the CDR3 end, and the missing part is taken from the germline J gene. The chain has TRBV20-1 and TRBJ1-4, with D unresolved. The CDR3 spans 17 residues. The germline V gene encodes CDR1 DFQATT and CDR2 SNEGSKA (reference sequence). CDR3 DNA, as far as it was read: TGCAGTGCTAGAGATTTAACTAGCGGAGAGGGAACCGGGGAA. Residues: CSARDLTSGEGTGE. The whole CDR3 is CSARDLTSGEGTGELFF.

In its sample, this clone was seen many times. The read ends 3 residues shy of where the CDR3 ends; the end is completed using the germline J gene. V usage is TRBV19 and J usage is TRBJ2-5, with D possibly being TRBD1 (5 bases). The CDR3 has 13 residues. Trimming cost V 3 bases and J 4 bases, with 9 bases left between them. Germline V gene data show CDR1 as LNHDA and CDR2 as SQIVND (reference sequence). The CDR3 region is CASSIRGPETQYF. CDR3 DNA (partial): TGTGCCAGTAGTATTAGGGGCCCAGAGACC.

This clone showed up many times. Read sequence stops 3 residues before the CDR3 end, and the germline J gene provides the missing end. The chain couples TRBV10-1 to TRBJ1-1; TRBD1 is a possible D gene (5 bases). Deletions cut 6 bases from V and 0 bases from J, with 11 bases between. The CDR3 length is 14 residues. Per the germline V gene, CDR1 is WNHNN and CDR2 is SYGVQD (reference sequence). CDR3 bases read: TGCGCCAGCAGATCCACAGGTCTGAACACTGAA. Translating it yields CASRSTGLNTE. Given in full, the CDR3 is CASRSTGLNTEAFF.

This clone was observed at least ten times. The read terminates 3 residues before the CDR3 end, so the remaining end is supplied by the germline J gene. The chain recombines TRBV12-3 or TRBV12-4 with TRBJ1-1; weak D call: TRBD1 (6 bases). Trimming stripped 3 bases from V and 4 bases from J, with 9 bases between. The CDR3 contains 13 residues. The CDR3 loop is CASSLAGVTEAFF. CDR3 DNA (partial): TGTGCCAGCAGTTTGGCAGGGGTCACTGAA.

This clone has a count of ten or more. Read sequence stops 3 residues before the CDR3 end, and the germline J gene provides the missing end. The chain is built from TRBV7-9 and TRBJ2-2; D remains ambiguous. The CDR3 length is 15 residues. Per germline, CDR1 SEHNR and CDR2 FQNEAQ (reference sequence). The V gene lost 1 base and the J gene lost 1 base, with 7 bases spanning the gap. The sequenced CDR3 bases are TGTGCCAGCAGCTTAGTCCTCAGGAACACCGGGGAG. As protein: CASSLVLRNTGE. The whole CDR3 protein reads CASSLVLRNTGELFF.

This clone was seen at least ten times. With the read ending 3 residues before the CDR3 end, the germline J gene is used to fill in that end. The V gene is TRBV30, the J gene TRBJ1-5, with unresolved D. V was shortened by 2 bases and J by 5 bases, with 10 bases between the two germline ends. Germline CDR1 GTSNPN, CDR2 SVGIG (reference sequence). This CDR3 has 13 residues. CDR3 DNA (partial): TGTGCCTGGAGTCCAAGTAGTCATCAGCCC. Amino acids: CAWSPSSHQP. The complete CDR3 protein is CAWSPSSHQPQHF.

Ten or more counts support this clone. From the germline J gene comes the end of the CDR3, since the read stops 3 residues before it. V gene TRBV5-1 combines with J gene TRBJ2-6, with 7 nucleotides matching TRBD1. The germline V gene has CDR1 SGHRS and CDR2 YFSETQ. Trimming at V came to 4 bases and at J to 4 bases, leaving 11 bases not matched to a gene. The CDR3 extends over 17 amino acids. CDR3 sequence reads: CASSETGPPEGANVLTF. The sequenced part of the CDR3 DNA is TGCGCCAGCAGCGAGACAGGGCCCCCGGAAGGGGCCAACGTC.

This clone was seen only a few times. The CDR3 end falls 3 residues outside the read, so it is completed with the germline J gene. This chain uses TRBV10-2 with TRBJ2-1; 11 bases match TRBD2. The germline V gene encodes CDR1 WSHSY and CDR2 SAAADI. The ends lost 6 bases at V and 9 bases at J; junction bases unmatched: 7. The CDR3 length is 14 residues. The CDR3 bases that were read are TGCGCCAGCAGCCCGACTAGCGGGAAGGTTGAG. Translated, it gives CASSPTSGKVE. The CDR3 as a whole reads CASSPTSGKVEQFF.

Ten or more counts support this clone. The read falls 3 residues short of the CDR3 end, and the missing part is taken from the germline J gene. The V and J genes are TRBV10-3 and TRBJ2-1; D is possibly TRBD1 (5 bases). Germline V gene data show CDR1 as ENHRY and CDR2 as SYGVKD. The CDR3 length is 15 residues. The ends were cut back, 9 bases at V and 4 bases at J, with 19 bases in the middle. The CDR3 here is CAIQGAGDWYNEQFF. Incomplete CDR3 DNA: TGTGCCATTCAAGGGGCAGGAGATTGGTACAATGAG.

In its sample, this clone was seen many times. The CDR3 goes on 3 residues after the read ends, and that part is filled in from the germline J gene. The chain carries TRBV6-2 or TRBV6-3 and TRBJ2-5; D perhaps matches TRBD2 (7 bases). The CDR3 consists of 13 residues. The germline gives CDR1 MNHEY, CDR2 SVGEGT. V shed 7 bases and J shed 4 bases, with 13 bases lying between them. The chain's CDR3 is CASNRGGAETQYF. The DNA read from the CDR3 is TGTGCCAGCAATAGGGGGGGAGCAGAGACC.

This clone came up many times. The read stops 3 residues short of the end of the CDR3; the missing end is completed from the germline J gene. The gene calls are TRBV4-1 and TRBJ1-1; possibly TRBD1 for D (6 bases). The CDR3 contains 15 residues. V lost 1 base, J lost 3 bases, and 12 bases lay in between. CDR1 and CDR2 (germline): MGHRA, YSYEKL. CDR3 sequence reads: CASSQGGRGDTEAFF. CDR3 DNA (partial): TGCGCCAGCAGCCAAGGGGGCAGGGGAGACACTGAA.

This clone has ten or more counts. Incomplete CDR3 DNA: TGCGCCAGCAGCGCGTACAGGGAACCCAATTCACCC. Amino acid sequence: CASSAYREPNSP. The CDR3 as a whole reads CASSAYREPNSPLHF. The rearrangement joins TRBV5-1 to TRBJ1-6, with TRBD1 as a possible D gene (6 bases). The sequenced fragment ends 3 residues before the CDR3 boundary, so the rest is inferred from the germline J gene. Between the trimmed V and J ends, which lost 4 bases and 7 bases, there was a span of 15 bases. Per germline, CDR1 SGHRS and CDR2 YFSETQ. The CDR3 is 15 amino acids.

This clone was counted at least ten times. The CDR3 end is not reached by the read, which stops 3 residues before it; the germline J gene fills it in. V usage is TRBV14 and J usage is TRBJ2-2, with D possibly being TRBD2 (6 bases). The V gene lost 2 bases and the J gene lost 6 bases, with 19 bases spanning the gap. The CDR3 sequence is 17 residues long. CDR1 is SGHDN and CDR2 is FVKESK in the germline V gene. CDR3 DNA, as far as it was read: TGTGCCAGCAGCCAAAAGCGGGCTAGCGCCTCCCCCGGGGAG. This gives the protein CASSQKRASASPGE. The entire CDR3 protein is CASSQKRASASPGELFF. Full variable domain (rest looked up from reference TRBV14 and TRBJ2-2): EAGVTQFPSHSVIEKGQTVTLRCDPISGHDNLYWYRRVMGKEIKFLLHFVKESKQDESGMPNNRFLAERTGGTYSTLKVQPAELEDSGVYFCASSQKRASASPGELFFGEGSRLTVL.

Many counts were recorded for this clone. The read falls 3 residues short of the CDR3 end, and the missing part is taken from the germline J gene. The chain links TRBV2 to TRBJ2-2; TRBD2 is a possible D gene (5 bases). Germline V gene sequence: CDR1 SNHLY, CDR2 FYNNEI. CDR3 length: 16 residues. Deletions cut 4 bases from V and 3 bases from J, with 15 bases between. CDR3: CASSVEGFSYTGELFF. CDR3 DNA (partial): TGTGCCAGCAGTGTTGAGGGTTTTTCGTACACCGGGGAG.

There are many counts of this clone. The CDR3 end falls 3 residues outside the read, so it is completed with the germline J gene. This chain joins TRBV5-5 and TRBJ1-1; D uncertain. CDR1 is SGHKS, CDR2 YYEKEE, per germline (reference sequence). The CDR3 is made up of 12 amino acids. The CDR3 spells CASSETGWLAFF. The covered CDR3 bases are TGTGCCAGCAGCGAAACCGGGTGGCTA.

This clone was counted a few times. Read data end 3 residues before the CDR3 end; the end is taken from the germline J gene. The chain recombines TRBV5-1 with TRBJ2-3; 11 bases line up with TRBD2. The germline V gene encodes CDR1 SGHRS and CDR2 YFSETQ. This CDR3 has 22 residues. V gave up 3 bases and J gave up 4 bases; unmatched junction bases: 25. The CDR3 DNA, read in part, is TGCGCCAGCAGCTCAGGGATTTCGGGACTAGCGGAGGGGGGTCCGGGTCCAGATACG. Encoded protein: CASSSGISGLAEGGPGPDT. The entire CDR3 sequence reads CASSSGISGLAEGGPGPDTQYF.

In this sample, this clone turned up many times. The read gets to within 3 residues of the CDR3 end, and the germline J gene fills in the rest. V usage is TRBV29-1 and J usage is TRBJ1-2, with D maybe TRBD1 (5 bases). This CDR3 comprises 15 residues. The V gene lost 5 bases and the J gene lost 1 base, with 17 bases spanning the gap. Germline assignment: CDR1 SQVTM and CDR2 ANQGSEA. The DNA read from the CDR3 is TGCAGCGTTCCGCGGGGTGGACACAATAACTATGGC. Its protein is CSVPRGGHNNYG. The whole CDR3 region reads CSVPRGGHNNYGYTF.

At least ten counts were recorded for this clone. Read coverage stops 3 residues before the CDR3 terminus; the germline J gene supplies the remainder. The genes are TRBV2 and TRBJ2-1, with a tentative D call TRBD2 (5 bases). The CDR3 sequence is 15 residues long. Germline-derived CDR1 and CDR2 are SNHLY and FYNNEI. The germline V and J ends were trimmed by 6 bases and 3 bases, with 15 bases remaining between them. CDR3 DNA, as far as it was read: TGTGCCAGCAGCCAAACTGCCGGGGTCTACAATGAG. This codes for CASSQTAGVYNE. The complete CDR3 protein is CASSQTAGVYNEQFF.

This clone showed up many times. Sequencing ends 3 residues short of the CDR3 end; the germline J gene provides the rest. The V and J genes are TRBV4-1 and TRBJ1-6; D may be TRBD1 (6 bases). The V and J ends lost 3 bases and 6 bases respectively, with 18 bases between them. The germline gives CDR1 MGHRA, CDR2 YSYEKL. The CDR3 runs 17 residues. This chain's CDR3 is CASSQLQGRSFNSPLHF. The sequenced part of the CDR3 DNA is TGCGCCAGCAGCCAGTTACAGGGAAGGAGTTTTAATTCACCC.

This clone showed up many times. Coverage ceases 3 residues before the CDR3 finishes, and the germline J gene fills in the end. The rearrangement uses TRBV20-1 and TRBJ2-5, with 8 positions matching TRBD1. Germline trimming cut 4 bases from V and 1 base from J; bases unmatched to any gene: 2. CDR3 size: 13 residues. Germline values: CDR1 DFQATT, CDR2 SNEGSKA (reference sequence). Here the CDR3 reads CSATTGVQETQYF. The CDR3 DNA, read in part, is TGCAGTGCTACGACAGGGGTCCAAGAGACC.

This clone was observed many times. From the germline J gene comes the end of the CDR3, since the read stops 3 residues before it. V and J are TRBV20-1 and TRBJ2-2; possible D gene TRBD1, 6 bases. Germline V lookup: CDR1 DFQATT, CDR2 SNEGSKA (reference sequence). Trimming cost V 2 bases and J 0 bases, with 13 bases left between them. The CDR3 is 16 amino acids. The CDR3 loop is CSARIQGTPNTGELFF. CDR3 DNA, as far as it was read: TGCAGTGCTAGAATTCAGGGGACACCGAACACCGGGGAG.

A remark on this clone: Sequencing ends 3 residues short of the CDR3 end; the germline J gene provides the rest. The chain has TRBV20-1 and TRBJ2-7; TRBD2 aligns across 8 bases. This CDR3 region has 17 residues. J lost 2 bases, V lost 2 bases, and 14 bases had no gene match. CDR1 is DFQATT and CDR2 is SNEGSKA in the germline V gene (reference sequence). The sequenced part of the CDR3 DNA is TGCAGTGCTAGACCAACCCCGAGCGGGGGCCCTACCTACGAG. It yields the protein CSARPTPSGGPTYE. The complete CDR3 protein is CSARPTPSGGPTYEQYF.

Many counts were recorded for this clone. The CDR3 end lies 3 residues beyond the end of the read and is filled in from the germline J gene. The gene calls are TRBV29-1 and TRBJ2-3; 10 bases fit TRBD2. The trim removed 2 bases at V and 8 bases at J, leaving 7 bases unmatched. Germline assignment: CDR1 SQVTM and CDR2 ANQGSEA. The CDR3 spans 14 residues. CDR3 protein: CSVEKPSGSTTQYF. Incomplete CDR3 DNA: TGCAGCGTTGAAAAACCTAGCGGGAGTACTACG.